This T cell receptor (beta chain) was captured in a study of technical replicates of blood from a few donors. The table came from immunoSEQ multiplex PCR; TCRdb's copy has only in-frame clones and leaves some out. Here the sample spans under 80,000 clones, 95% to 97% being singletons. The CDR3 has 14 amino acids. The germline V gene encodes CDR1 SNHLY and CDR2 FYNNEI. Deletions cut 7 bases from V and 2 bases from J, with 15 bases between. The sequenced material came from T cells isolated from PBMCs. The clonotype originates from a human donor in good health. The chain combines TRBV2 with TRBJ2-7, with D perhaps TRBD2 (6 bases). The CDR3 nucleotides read TGTGCCAGCAATACCGGGACGGGAGCCTACGAGCAGTACTTC. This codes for CASNTGTGAYEQYF.